The 32 T cell receptor beta chains below all came from one sample that was sequenced in a study of blood T cell repertoires in COVID-19. Profiled with immunoSEQ multiplex PCR; TCRdb holds only in-frame clones, not every one. The sample lists about 270,000 clones, roughly 85% seen once, with roughly 3.1% in the top ten. Sequences were obtained from peripheral blood. The receptors were sampled from a woman younger than 35 with acute or convalescent COVID-19.

This clone was seen only a few times. The CDR3 loop is CASSLLPSRGTYEQYF. The CDR3 nucleotides are TGTGCCAGCAGCCTCCTTCCCTCCCGCGGGACCTACGAGCAGTACTTC. This rearrangement joins TRBV7-9 to TRBJ2-7; maybe TRBD2 (6 bases). CDR1 SEHNR and CDR2 FQNEAQ come from the germline V gene (reference sequence). The CDR3 extends over 16 amino acids. The V and J ends lost 5 bases and 2 bases respectively, with 19 bases between them.

The J gene is TRBJ2-7, the V gene TRBV5-1; 7 bases map to TRBD1. This CDR3 has 16 residues. Germline V lookup: CDR1 SGHRS, CDR2 YFSETQ. Trimming removed 0 bases from V and 2 bases from J; junction bases left unmatched: 8. CDR3 sequence: CASSLGEGQITYEQYF. The CDR3, as DNA: TGCGCCAGCAGCTTGGGAGAGGGACAGATAACCTACGAGCAGTACTTC.

The V call is TRBV7-2, the J call TRBJ2-3; D perhaps matches TRBD1 (5 bases). The length of the CDR3 is 16 residues. In germline, CDR1 is SGHTA, CDR2 FQGNSA. V lost 0 bases and J 0 bases, leaving 10 bases between the germline ends. The CDR3 reads CASSLARQPSTDTQYF. The CDR3 DNA sequence: TGTGCCAGCAGCTTAGCTCGACAGCCTAGCACAGATACGCAGTATTTT.

The chain recombines TRBV7-6 with TRBJ1-3, with 7 bases matching TRBD1. The CDR3 spans 16 residues. CDR1 and CDR2 from the germline V gene are SGHVS and FNYEAQ. V lost 5 bases to trimming and J lost 0 bases; unmatched junction nucleotides: 7. The CDR3: CASSEGQRVSGNTIYF. The DNA of the CDR3 is TGTGCCAGCAGCGAGGGACAGAGAGTCTCTGGAAACACCATATATTTT.

This sequence joins TRBV7-8 and TRBJ1-2; no clear D. The CDR3 spans 15 residues. Trimming pared 1 base from V and 3 bases from J, leaving 12 bases between. CDR1 SGHVS and CDR2 FQNEAQ come from the germline V gene. The CDR3 spells CASSLVGSGDYGYTF. The CDR3 coding sequence is TGTGCCAGCAGCTTAGTCGGGTCCGGCGACTATGGCTACACCTTC.

V usage is TRBV6-5 and J usage is TRBJ2-7; 9 nucleotides match TRBD2. The length of the CDR3 is 15 residues. The ends lost 6 bases at V and 5 bases at J; junction bases unmatched: 11. Germline CDR1 is MNHEY and CDR2 is SVGAGI. CDR3 region: CASRLWGREGDEQYF. CDR3 nucleotides: TGTGCCAGCAGGCTTTGGGGGCGGGAGGGGGACGAGCAGTACTTC.

The chain uses TRBV29-1 and TRBJ1-1; D might be TRBD1 (5 bases). The CDR3 is 13 amino acids. V lost 2 bases and J 0 bases, leaving 7 bases between the germline ends. The germline V gene has CDR1 SQVTM and CDR2 ANQGSEA. The CDR3 spells CSVERGMNTEAFF. CDR3 DNA sequence: TGCAGCGTTGAAAGGGGAATGAACACTGAAGCTTTCTTT.

This clone showed up just a few times. The V call is TRBV29-1, the J call TRBJ1-5; 7 positions agree with TRBD1. The V segment lost 5 bases and the J segment 3 bases; nucleotides outside the gene matches: 4. CDR3 length: 13 residues. Looked up from germline, CDR1 is SQVTM and CDR2 is ANQGSEA. The CDR3 DNA follows: TGCAGCGTTCGGGACAGTATCAATCAGCCCCAGCATTTT. This sequence encodes CSVRDSINQPQHF.

This chain joins TRBV4-3 and TRBJ2-3; 7 bases agree with TRBD1. The CDR3 sequence is 18 residues long. Trimming took 0 bases from V and 0 from J; bases not matched to a gene: 9. Germline CDR1 and CDR2: LGHNA and YSLEER. This CDR3 reads CASSQDPIRDSSTDTQYF. The DNA for the CDR3 is TGCGCCAGCAGCCAAGATCCTATCCGGGACAGTAGCACAGATACGCAGTATTTT.

This clone qualifies as medium-sized. The J gene is TRBJ2-7, the V gene TRBV7-9, with a possible D match to TRBD1 (6 bases). The germline CDR1 and CDR2 sequences are SEHNR and FQNEAQ (reference sequence). The CDR3 totals 16 residues. V lost 4 bases and J lost 4, with 20 bases in between. This CDR3 reads CASSSSGGQERYEQYF. The CDR3 nucleotides are TGTGCCAGCAGCTCTAGTGGGGGACAAGAGAGGTACGAGCAGTACTTC. Filled out from reference TRBV7-9 and TRBJ2-7, the complete variable domain reads DTGVSQNPRHKITKRGQNVTFRCDPISEHNRLYWYRQTLGQGPEFLTYFQNEAQLEKSRLLSDRFSAERPKGSFSTLEIQRTEQGDSAMYLCASSSSGGQERYEQYFGPGTRLTVT.

The genes are TRBV7-9 and TRBJ1-2; possible D gene TRBD1, 5 bases. Germline V gene sequence: CDR1 SEHNR, CDR2 FQNEAQ (reference sequence). V gave up 8 bases and J gave up 8 bases, with 12 bases separating them. CDR3 length equals 11 residues. DNA of the CDR3: TGTGCCAGCGGGGCGTCAGCAGGCTACACCTTC. Protein: CASGASAGYTF.

The gene calls are TRBV19 and TRBJ2-1; 10 bases align to TRBD2. Germline values: CDR1 LNHDA, CDR2 SQIVND (reference sequence). The CDR3 contains 18 residues. V was clipped by 0 bases and J by 0 bases; unmatched bases: 5. DNA of the CDR3: TGTGCCAGTAGTATAGACCCCTCTAGCGGGAGCTCCTACAATGAGCAGTTCTTC. Translation gives CASSIDPSSGSSYNEQFF.

The chain joins TRBV28 to TRBJ2-1; D call uncertain. This CDR3 is built from 11 residues. V lost 3 bases and J lost 5, with 2 bases in between. Germline CDR1 reads MDHEN; CDR2 reads SYDVKM. The CDR3 spells CASSFDNEQFF. DNA for the CDR3: TGTGCCAGCAGTTTCGACAATGAGCAGTTCTTC.

This clone was detected only a few times. This chain links TRBV5-4 with TRBJ2-3, with TRBD2 matching over 12 bases. The ends lost 1 base at V and 4 bases at J; junction bases unmatched: 4. Germline-derived CDR1 and CDR2 are SGHNT and YYREEE (reference sequence). The CDR3 length is 16 residues. CDR3 loop: CASSLYLAGGSDTQYF. DNA for the CDR3: TGTGCCAGCAGCTTGTACCTAGCGGGAGGGTCAGATACGCAGTATTTT.

This rearrangement joins TRBV19 to TRBJ1-6; 9 bases map to TRBD1. The CDR3 loop spans 15 amino acids. CDR1 and CDR2 from the germline V gene are LNHDA and SQIVND (reference sequence). V shed 6 bases and J 5 bases; nucleotides not matched to a gene: 5. This CDR3 is CASRSTGGNNSPLHF. The CDR3 DNA sequence: TGTGCCAGTAGGTCTACAGGGGGCAATAATTCACCCCTCCACTTT.

This clone was detected a few times. The rearrangement links TRBV7-6 to TRBJ2-5; 8 bases agree with TRBD2. CDR3 length: 17 residues. The V gene's germline CDR1 is SGHVS and CDR2 FNYEAQ. Trimming cost V 1 base and J 1 base; bases outside gene matches: 8. CDR3 protein: CASSLVGNSGTQETQYF. In DNA form, the CDR3 reads TGTGCCAGCAGCTTAGTCGGGAATAGCGGGACCCAAGAGACCCAGTACTTC. The full variable domain, in which reference TRBV7-6 and TRBJ2-5 provide the parts outside the CDR3, is GAGVSQSPRYKVTKRGQDVALRCDPISGHVSLYWYRQALGQGPEFLTYFNYEAQQDKSGLPNDRFSAERPEGSISTLTIQRTEQRDSAMYRCASSLVGNSGTQETQYFGPGTRLLVL.

This clone turned up a few times. The CDR3: CASSLAGLAGGGEQFF. CDR3 in DNA: TGTGCCAGCAGCTTAGCGGGACTAGCGGGAGGGGGTGAGCAGTTCTTC. The chain uses TRBV7-8 and TRBJ2-1; TRBD2 agrees at 16 bases. The CDR3 has 16 amino acids. The ends lost 0 bases at V and 9 bases at J; junction bases unmatched: 2. Germline lookup yields CDR1 SGHVS and CDR2 FQNEAQ.

The rearrangement uses TRBV11-2 and TRBJ2-3; 9 nucleotides match TRBD2. The trim removed 5 bases at V and 0 bases at J, leaving 6 bases unmatched. The germline V gene has CDR1 SGHAT and CDR2 FQNNGV. This CDR3 has 16 amino acids. This CDR3 reads CASSVGTSKSTDTQYF. CDR3 DNA sequence: TGTGCCAGCAGCGTTGGGACTAGCAAGAGCACAGATACGCAGTATTTT.

J is TRBJ1-4 and V is TRBV30, with D tentatively TRBD1 (5 bases). Deletions cut 3 bases from V and 5 bases from J, with 16 bases between. The CDR3 is 15 residues long. CDR1 is GTSNPN, CDR2 SVGIG, per germline (reference sequence). Here the CDR3 reads CAWRRGGLGNEKLFF. In DNA, the CDR3 is TGTGCCTGGAGGAGGGGAGGGTTGGGAAATGAAAAACTGTTTTTT.

CDR3 sequence reads: CASSQRRETQYF. In DNA, the CDR3 is TGTGCCAGCAGCCAAAGGAGGGAGACCCAGTACTTC. This chain connects TRBV3-1 (or the pseudogene TRBV3-2) to TRBJ2-5, with D maybe TRBD2 (5 bases). CDR1 and CDR2 from the germline V gene are LGHDT and YNNKEL (reference sequence). Between the trimmed V and J ends, which lost 2 bases and 5 bases, there was a span of 6 bases. This CDR3 has 12 amino acids.

The V call is TRBV6-5, the J call TRBJ2-2; possible D gene TRBD1, 7 bases. Germline CDR1 reads MNHEY; CDR2 reads SVGAGI. CDR3 size: 15 residues. The V gene lost 7 bases and the J gene lost 5 bases, with 17 bases spanning the gap. In DNA form, the CDR3 reads TGTGCCAGCAATAGTAGGGCAGGGGGGACCGGGGAGCTGTTTTTT. Protein sequence: CASNSRAGGTGELFF.

The rearrangement joins TRBV10-3 to TRBJ2-4; 9 nucleotides line up with TRBD1. Per germline, CDR1 ENHRY and CDR2 SYGVKD. Germline trimming cut 6 bases from V and 2 bases from J; bases unmatched to any gene: 8. This CDR3 region has 16 residues. The CDR3, as DNA: TGTGCCATCAGCACTGGACAGGGGAGATCCAAAAACATTCAGTACTTC. Encoded protein: CAISTGQGRSKNIQYF.

This chain joins TRBV21-1 and TRBJ2-3; the DNA was not used to check the table's D call, TRBD2. TRBV21-1 is a known pseudogene. CDR3 length: 17 residues. The CDR3 coding sequence is TGTGCCAGCAGCAAAGGGTGGCGGGAGAAGGAGCCTAATACGCAGTATTTT. This sequence encodes CASSKGWREKEPNTQYF.

The CDR3 DNA sequence: TGTGCCAGCAGCTCGGGTAGTGCGGGAGGTCACGAGCAGTACTTC. It translates to CASSSGSAGGHEQYF. The genes are TRBV7-8 and TRBJ2-7, with 8 bases aligning to TRBD2. V was pared by 4 bases and J by 5 bases, with 10 bases of the junction left unmatched. This CDR3 region has 15 residues. Per germline, CDR1 SGHVS and CDR2 FQNEAQ.

The chain has TRBV20-1 and TRBJ2-7; D might be TRBD2 (6 bases). V was trimmed by 3 bases and J by 4 bases, leaving 16 bases between them. The CDR3 runs to 14 residues. From germline, CDR1 is DFQATT and CDR2 SNEGSKA (reference sequence). The CDR3 protein is CSASEPGDQYEQYF. CDR3 coding DNA: TGCAGTGCTAGTGAGCCGGGAGATCAGTACGAGCAGTACTTC.

CDR3 nucleotide sequence: TGTGCCACCAGCAGTCCGGGGTATAGCACAGATACGCAGTATTTT. Translating gives CATSSPGYSTDTQYF. The rearrangement joins TRBV15 to TRBJ2-3; D possibly corresponds to TRBD2 (5 bases). V was clipped by 3 bases and J by 0 bases, with 10 bases between them. Germline V lookup: CDR1 LNHNV, CDR2 YYDKDF (reference sequence). This CDR3 spans 15 amino acids.

CDR3 loop: CASRGGRTRMNTEAFF. CDR3 coding DNA: TGTGCCAGTAGAGGTGGGAGGACCCGCATGAACACTGAAGCTTTCTTT. The chain recombines TRBV19 with TRBJ1-1; no reliable D call. V was cut by 6 bases and J by 0 bases, with 17 bases left in between. This CDR3 is built from 16 residues. Germline lookup yields CDR1 LNHDA and CDR2 SQIVND (reference sequence).

The rearrangement links TRBV30 to TRBJ1-2; 8 bases map to TRBD1. V trimming: 4 bases; J trimming: 7 bases; junction bases outside the gene matches: 11. Germline V lookup: CDR1 GTSNPN, CDR2 SVGIG (reference sequence). The CDR3 totals 14 residues. As DNA, the CDR3 is TGTGCCTGGAAGAGGGGACAGGTGTTGCGTGGCTACACCTTC. This encodes CAWKRGQVLRGYTF.

The J gene is TRBJ2-7, the V gene TRBV7-2; 7 nucleotides agree with TRBD2. Germline CDR1 reads SGHTA; CDR2 reads FQGNSA. Germline trimming cut 1 base from V and 3 bases from J; bases unmatched to any gene: 12. The CDR3 is 17 amino acids. DNA of the CDR3: TGTGCCAGCAGCTTAGTTTTGGGATTGCGCGGGAGCTACGAGCAGTACTTC. Amino acids: CASSLVLGLRGSYEQYF.

CDR3 region: CALRASGSGSYNEQFF. The CDR3 DNA reads as TGTGCCCTTCGGGCTAGCGGGAGTGGCTCCTACAATGAGCAGTTCTTC. The chain combines TRBV28 with TRBJ2-1; the match to TRBD2 covers 10 bases. Per the germline V gene, CDR1 is MDHEN and CDR2 is SYDVKM. The CDR3 length is 16 residues. J lost 0 bases, V lost 11 bases, and 10 bases had no gene match.

CDR3 sequence: CATSEPGTGGIGTVYNEQFF. The CDR3 DNA is TGTGCCACCAGTGAACCAGGGACAGGGGGCATCGGTACGGTTTACAATGAGCAGTTCTTC. The chain uses TRBV24-1 and TRBJ2-1; TRBD1 matches at 12 bases. Trimming removed 4 bases from V and 4 bases from J; junction bases left unmatched: 16. The CDR3 runs 20 residues. Germline values: CDR1 KGHDR, CDR2 SFDVKD.

The genes are TRBV7-2 and TRBJ2-1; 7 nucleotides line up with TRBD2. J lost 2 bases, V lost 1 base, and 5 bases had no gene match. Germline-derived CDR1 and CDR2 are SGHTA and FQGNSA. The CDR3 is made up of 16 amino acids. CDR3 residues: CASSLGGGSAYNEQFF. The DNA for the CDR3 is TGTGCCAGCAGCTTAGGAGGCGGGAGCGCCTACAATGAGCAGTTCTTC.